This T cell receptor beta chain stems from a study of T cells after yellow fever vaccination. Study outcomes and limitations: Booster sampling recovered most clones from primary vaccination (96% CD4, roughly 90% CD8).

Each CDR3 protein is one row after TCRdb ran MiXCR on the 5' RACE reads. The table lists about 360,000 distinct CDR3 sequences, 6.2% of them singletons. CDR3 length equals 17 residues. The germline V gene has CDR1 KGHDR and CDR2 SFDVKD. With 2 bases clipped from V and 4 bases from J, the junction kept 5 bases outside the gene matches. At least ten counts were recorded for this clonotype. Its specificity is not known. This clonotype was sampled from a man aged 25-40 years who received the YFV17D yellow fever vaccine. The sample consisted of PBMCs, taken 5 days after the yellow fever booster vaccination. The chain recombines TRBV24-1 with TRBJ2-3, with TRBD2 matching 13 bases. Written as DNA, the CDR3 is TGTGCCACCAGTGATTGGACCGGGACTAGCGGGGCAGATACGCAGTATTTT. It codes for CATSDWTGTSGADTQYF.